This T cell receptor (beta chain) was profiled in a study of blood T cell repertoires in COVID-19. Study-wide background: Acute-phase and convalescent COVID-19 samples originated in the United States, Italy and Spain. From T cells, B-cell-depleted T cells, or PBMCs came the material, which was cDNA or gDNA.

This clone was recorded once. How the authors handled the data: Nucleated cell counts were estimated from reference gene primer amplification. Measured with immunoSEQ multiplex PCR; TCRdb has only the in-frame clones, and not every one. V and J calls and clone size come straight from that table; D and trimming were deduced from the DNA. The table shows 15,000 to 20,000 clones, with approximately 89% occurring only once. Sequenced sample: peripheral blood. The receptor was derived from a man aged 60 to 69 with active COVID-19.

CDR3 sequence reads: CASSQFRDRGRGQPQHF. CDR3 DNA sequence: TGTGCCAGCAGCCAATTTAGGGACAGGGGGAGAGGCCAGCCCCAGCATTTT. V and J are TRBV16 and TRBJ1-5; the match to TRBD1 covers 11 bases. The V gene's germline CDR1 is KGHSY and CDR2 FQNENV. Unmatched junction bases numbered 9, after V lost 1 base and J lost 7 bases. The CDR3 sequence is 17 residues long.